This is a list of T cell receptor beta chains from one sample in a study of spatial heterogeneity in lung cancer. TCRdb reanalysed the 5' RACE reads using MiXCR and keeps one entry per CDR3 protein. The sample consists of roughly 29,000 distinct CDR3 sequences, approximately 5.9% of them appearing once. Sequencing used PBMCs, obtained at follow-up. Receptors originate from a female donor with early-stage non-small cell lung cancer. The CDR3 runs from the conserved cysteine through the conserved F or W. The D gene is left open where the match is weak. Size is stated for part of the rows, as once, few or many counts, or as a class when the clone is expanded.

v_call	clone_size	j_call	cdr3_length	d_call	cdr3_nt	cdr3_aa
TRBV28	many	TRBJ1-2	11	-	TGTGCCAGTTACACTGAGAATGGCTACACCTTT	CASYTENGYTF
TRBV12-3/TRBV12-4	-	TRBJ2-3	15	TRBD2	TGTGCCAGCAGAAGCTCCGGACTAGCAATGGCTACGCAGTATTTT	CASRSSGLAMATQYF
TRBV28	many	TRBJ2-1	15	-	TGTGCCAGCGCCCCCGGGATGGATACGATGGGTGAGCAGTTCTTC	CASAPGMDTMGEQFF
TRBV28	many	TRBJ2-1	14	TRBD2	TGTGCCCAGAGACGAGCGGGACCTGGTAATGAGCAGTTCTTC	CAQRRAGPGNEQFF
TRBV6-6	many	TRBJ1-1	15	-	TGTGCCAGCAGATCCGGGACAAACCTGAACACTGAAGCTTTCTTT	CASRSGTNLNTEAFF
TRBV27	-	TRBJ1-1	14	TRBD1	TGTGCCAGCAGTTCGACAGGGCTGAACACTGAAGCTTTCTTT	CASSSTGLNTEAFF
TRBV21-1	many	TRBJ2-7	12	-	TGTGCCAGCAGCAAATTCTCCTACGAGCAGTACTTC	CASSKFSYEQYF
TRBV3-1	many	TRBJ2-5	17	TRBD2	TGTGCCAGCAGCCAAACCGGGACTAGCGGGGGGGCAGAGACCCAGTACTTC	CASSQTGTSGGAETQYF
TRBV20-1	many	TRBJ2-1	16	-	TGCAGTGCTAGAGATCTTGCGGGGAGTTTCTACAATGAGCAGTTCTTC	CSARDLAGSFYNEQFF
TRBV2	many	TRBJ1-1	13	-	TGTGCCAGCACCAGGGGTAGGCAGGCACCGGCTTTCTTT	CASTRGRQAPAFF
TRBV14	many	TRBJ2-1	16	TRBD2	TGTGCCAGCAGCCCCGCCCACGGACTAGCCGGGGGTGAGCAGTTCTTC	CASSPAHGLAGGEQFF
TRBV30	many	TRBJ2-1	16	TRBD2	TGTGCCTGGAGGGCCATCGCGGGAGGGCCGCGTAATGAGCAGTTCTTC	CAWRAIAGGPRNEQFF
TRBV10-2	many	TRBJ2-5	15	TRBD1	TGCGCCAGCAGTGAGCCGGGACAGGGGGCCGGGACCCAGTACTTC	CASSEPGQGAGTQYF
TRBV7-2	many	TRBJ2-5	16	TRBD1	TGTGCCAGCAGCTTCACCGGGACAGGAGGTTTGGGGACCCAGTACTTC	CASSFTGTGGLGTQYF
TRBV12-3/TRBV12-4	many	TRBJ1-2	13	-	TGTGCCAGCAGTTTAGGTGCAGGGAATGGCTACACCTTC	CASSLGAGNGYTF
TRBV5-4	many	TRBJ2-7	15	TRBD1	TGTGCCAGCAGCAACCCCGAGGACAGGGGCTACGAGCAGTACTTC	CASSNPEDRGYEQYF
TRBV20-1	many	TRBJ2-3	15	-	TGCAGTGCAAATTCCGGGAGCAGGGCCACAGATACGCAGTATTTT	CSANSGSRATDTQYF
TRBV6-5	many	TRBJ1-2	13	TRBD1	TGTGCCAGCAGACCACAGGGGGCGGCTGGCTACACCTTC	CASRPQGAAGYTF
TRBV27	many	TRBJ1-5	15	-	TGTGCCAGCAGTGTAGGGACGGGGAGCAATCAGCCCCAGCATTTT	CASSVGTGSNQPQHF
TRBV4-1	many	TRBJ1-1	16	TRBD1	TGCGCCAGCAGCCAAAGAACCGACAGGGTTAACACTGAAGCTTTCTTT	CASSQRTDRVNTEAFF
TRBV7-2	many	TRBJ2-7	15	TRBD2	TGTGCCAGCAGCTCCGGACTAGCGGGAACCTACGAGCAGTACTTC	CASSSGLAGTYEQYF
TRBV20-1	many	TRBJ2-7	14	TRBD1	TGCAGCCCGGTGACAGGGTTGAGCTCCTACGAGCAGTACTTC	CSPVTGLSSYEQYF
TRBV24-1	many	TRBJ2-3	12	-	TGTGCCACCGGGGATTTCACAGATACGCAGTATTTT	CATGDFTDTQYF
TRBV6-2/TRBV6-3	-	TRBJ1-6	14	-	TGTGCCAGCAGTTACACAGGATCGGATTCACCCCTCCACTTT	CASSYTGSDSPLHF
TRBV12-3/TRBV12-4	many	TRBJ1-2	15	TRBD1	TGTGCCAGCACCTACAGAATAGGGGGCCGGTATGGCTACACCTTC	CASTYRIGGRYGYTF
TRBV6-2/TRBV6-3	many	TRBJ2-1	17	-	TGTGCCAGCAGTTTGCGAACTCGCGGCAGCTCCTACAATGAGCAGTTCTTC	CASSLRTRGSSYNEQFF